A selection of T cell receptor beta chains follows, all from one sample in a study of shared clonotypes between healthy human individuals. Measured with immunoSEQ multiplex PCR; TCRdb has only the in-frame clones, and not every one. Of about 2 million clones in the sample, roughly 95% were seen once. Sample: naive CD4+ T cells sorted from blood. The origin of the receptors is a man aged 18 to 30 in good health. CDR3s include the opening cysteine and the closing phenylalanine or tryptophan. A D gene is named only where the DNA matches it firmly. The size field is filled for only some rows; it gives once, few, many or a size class.

j_call clone_size d_call v_call cdr3_aa cdr3_nt
TRBJ1-1 . TRBD1 TRBV7-3 CASSQNRGSTEAFF TGTGCCAGCAGCCAAAACAGGGGGAGCACTGAAGCTTTCTTT
TRBJ2-1 . TRBD2 TRBV5-6 CASSPRVGAGVNNEQFF TGTGCCAGCAGCCCTCGGGTTGGAGCGGGAGTCAACAATGAGCAGTTCTTC
TRBJ2-5 . TRBD2 TRBV20-1 CSASGKETQYF TGCAGTGCGAGCGGGAAGGAGACCCAGTACTTC
TRBJ1-2 . . TRBV28 CASSLGPGRRGYTF TGTGCCAGCAGTTTGGGACCAGGGAGGAGGGGCTACACCTTC
TRBJ2-1 . . TRBV6-5 CASSYGTAREQFF TGTGCCAGCAGTTACGGGACGGCCCGCGAGCAGTTCTTC
TRBJ2-7 once TRBD1 TRBV5-6 CASSSGQGVNEQYF TGTGCCAGCAGCTCGGGACAGGGGGTTAACGAGCAGTACTTC
TRBJ2-6 . . TRBV7-2 CASSLQGGGAGGANVLTF TGTGCCAGCAGCCTACAGGGAGGGGGCGCAGGTGGGGCCAACGTCCTGACTTTC
TRBJ2-3 . . TRBV5-1 CASSPVPGTDTQYF TGCGCCAGCAGCCCCGTTCCCGGCACAGATACGCAGTATTTT
TRBJ2-3 . . TRBV7-3 CASSLDSTDTQYF TGTGCCAGCAGCTTGGACAGCACAGATACGCAGTATTTT
TRBJ2-3 . . TRBV10-1 CASSESWELGTDTQYF TGCGCCAGCAGTGAGTCGTGGGAGCTCGGCACAGATACGCAGTATTTT
TRBJ2-1 once TRBD2 TRBV5-1 CASSFPSGRSGNEQFF TGCGCCAGCAGCTTCCCTAGCGGGAGGTCTGGGAATGAGCAGTTCTTC
TRBJ1-1 . . TRBV7-9 CASSLVGRVGLNTEAFF TGTGCCAGCAGCTTAGTTGGGCGAGTTGGGTTGAACACTGAAGCTTTCTTT
TRBJ2-7 . TRBD2 TRBV5-4 CASSLEDGARGEEQYF TGTGCCAGCAGCTTGGAGGATGGAGCTCGGGGGGAAGAGCAGTACTTC
TRBJ2-5 . TRBD2 TRBV10-2 CASSDSGGGPRTQYF TGCGCCAGCAGTGATTCTGGCGGGGGTCCAAGGACCCAGTACTTC
TRBJ1-1 few . TRBV9 CASSVEGNTEAFF TGTGCCAGCAGCGTAGAGGGGAACACTGAAGCTTTCTTT
TRBJ1-3 . . TRBV9 CASSQRDGFSGNTIYF TGTGCCAGCAGCCAACGTGACGGATTCTCTGGAAACACCATATATTTT
TRBJ1-4 . TRBD1 TRBV19 CASSPAGTGEKLFF TGTGCCAGTAGTCCGGCCGGGACAGGGGAAAAACTGTTTTTT
TRBJ2-1 . TRBD1 TRBV6-1 CASSTGQNNNEQFF TGTGCCAGCAGCACGGGACAGAACAACAATGAGCAGTTCTTC
TRBJ1-2 once . TRBV7-2 CASSQEVGNYGYTF TGTGCCAGCAGCCAAGAGGTCGGTAACTATGGCTACACCTTC
TRBJ2-2 . . TRBV5-6 CASSLAGVGRELFF TGTGCCAGCAGCTTGGCTGGGGTTGGCCGGGAGCTGTTTTTT
TRBJ2-6 . . TRBV6-5 CASSQDNSGANVLTF TGTGCCAGCAGCCAAGATAACTCTGGGGCCAACGTCCTGACTTTC
TRBJ2-7 once TRBD1 TRBV15 CATSRDPTGGFEQYF TGTGCCACCAGCAGAGACCCGACAGGGGGCTTCGAGCAGTACTTC
TRBJ2-1 . TRBD1 TRBV28 CASSSNRGLSYNEQFF TGTGCCAGCAGTTCGAACAGGGGGCTCTCCTACAATGAGCAGTTCTTC
TRBJ2-7 . . TRBV7-2 CASSLYTGSYYEQYF TGTGCCAGCAGCTTATACACAGGATCATATTACGAGCAGTACTTC
TRBJ2-7 . . TRBV29-1 CSVGHRLSLREQYF TGCAGCGTTGGTCATCGACTATCTCTACGAGAGCAGTACTTC
TRBJ2-3 once TRBD2 TRBV9 CASSVVGGGSTDTQYF TGTGCCAGCAGCGTAGTCGGCGGGGGTAGCACAGATACGCAGTATTTT
TRBJ2-7 . . TRBV5-5 CASSSQGGSSYEQYF TGTGCCAGCAGCTCTCAGGGGGGAAGCTCCTACGAGCAGTACTTC
TRBJ1-1 . . TRBV10-1 CASSEQGLNTEAFF TGCGCCAGCAGTGAACAGGGACTGAACACTGAAGCTTTCTTT
TRBJ1-4 . . TRBV28 CASSSPGPEKLFF TGTGCCAGCAGTTCCCCGGGCCCTGAAAAACTGTTTTTT
TRBJ1-1 . . TRBV18 CASSPLSTVTEAFF TGTGCCAGCTCACCACTTTCTACGGTGACTGAAGCTTTCTTT
TRBJ2-7 once TRBD2 TRBV18 CASSPMLAGANDEQYF TGTGCCAGCTCACCAATGCTAGCGGGGGCCAACGACGAGCAGTACTTC
TRBJ2-7 . TRBD1 TRBV18 CASSATGSSYEQYF TGTGCCAGCTCAGCGACAGGGTCTTCCTACGAGCAGTACTTC
TRBJ2-2 . . TRBV19 CASSIALSGELFF TGTGCCAGTAGTATAGCATTGTCCGGGGAGCTGTTTTTT
TRBJ1-2 once TRBD1 TRBV5-4 CASSSYPGQGGGYTF TGTGCCAGCAGCTCGTATCCGGGACAGGGCGGTGGCTACACCTTC
TRBJ2-5 . TRBD2 TRBV7-2 CASSVGTSRRETQYF TGTGCCAGCAGCGTCGGGACTAGCCGACGAGAGACCCAGTACTTC
TRBJ2-5 . TRBD1 TRBV6-5 CASRRPGTGKETQYF TGTGCCAGCAGACGTCCCGGGACAGGGAAAGAGACCCAGTACTTC
TRBJ2-1 . . TRBV5-4 CASSLHGSWNEQFF TGTGCCAGCAGCTTGCATGGATCCTGGAATGAGCAGTTCTTC
TRBJ1-2 . . TRBV6-6 CASSYSQYGYTF TGTGCCAGCAGTTACTCGCAGTATGGCTACACCTTC
TRBJ1-1 . . TRBV28 CASSNRIEAFF TGTGCCAGCAGCAACAGGATTGAAGCTTTCTTT
TRBJ1-5 . TRBD1 TRBV2 CASSEVSGGGQPQHF TGTGCCAGCAGTGAAGTCTCAGGGGGCGGTCAGCCCCAGCATTTT
TRBJ2-7 . TRBD2 TRBV5-6 CASINWGLAGEYEQYF TGTGCCAGCATCAATTGGGGGCTAGCGGGAGAGTACGAGCAGTACTTC
TRBJ2-7 . TRBD1 TRBV28 CASKGTGYEQYF TGTGCCAGCAAAGGGACAGGTTACGAGCAGTACTTC